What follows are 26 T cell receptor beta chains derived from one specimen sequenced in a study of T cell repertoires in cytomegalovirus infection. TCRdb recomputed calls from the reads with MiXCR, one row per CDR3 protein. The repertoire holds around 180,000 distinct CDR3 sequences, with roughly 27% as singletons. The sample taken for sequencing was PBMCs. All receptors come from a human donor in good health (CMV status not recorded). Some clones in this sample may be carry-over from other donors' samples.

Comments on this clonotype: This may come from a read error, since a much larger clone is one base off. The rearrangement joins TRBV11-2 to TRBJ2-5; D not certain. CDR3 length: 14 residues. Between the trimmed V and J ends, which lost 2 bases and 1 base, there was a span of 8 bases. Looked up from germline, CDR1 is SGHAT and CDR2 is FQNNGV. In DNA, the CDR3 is TGTGCCAGCAGCTTACATGCGGTCCAAGAGACCCAGTACTTC. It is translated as CASSLHAVQETQYF.

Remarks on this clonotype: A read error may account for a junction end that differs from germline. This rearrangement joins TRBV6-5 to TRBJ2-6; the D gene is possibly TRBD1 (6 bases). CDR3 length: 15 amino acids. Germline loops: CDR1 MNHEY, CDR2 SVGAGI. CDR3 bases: TGTGCCAGCAGTTATCAAGGGGCAGGGGCCAGCGTCCTGACTTTC. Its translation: CASSYQGAGASVLTF.

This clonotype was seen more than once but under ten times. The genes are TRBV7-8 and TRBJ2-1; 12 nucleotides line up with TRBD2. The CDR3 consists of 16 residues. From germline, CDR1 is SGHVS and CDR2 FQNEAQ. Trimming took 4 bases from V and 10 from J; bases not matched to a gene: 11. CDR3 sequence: CASSSLLTSGGGEQFF. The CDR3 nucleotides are TGTGCCAGCAGCTCGCTATTGACTAGCGGGGGAGGGGAGCAGTTCTTC.

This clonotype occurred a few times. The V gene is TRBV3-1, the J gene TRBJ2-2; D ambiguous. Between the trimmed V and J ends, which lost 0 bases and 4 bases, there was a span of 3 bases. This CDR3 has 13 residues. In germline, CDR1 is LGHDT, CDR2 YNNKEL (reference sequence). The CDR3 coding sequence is TGTGCCAGCAGCCAAGAATTCACCGGGGAGCTGTTTTTT. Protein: CASSQEFTGELFF. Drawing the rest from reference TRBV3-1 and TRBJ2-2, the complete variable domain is DTAVSQTPKYLVTQMGNDKSIKCEQNLGHDTMYWYKQDSKKFLKIMFSYNNKELIINETVPNRFSPKSPDKAHLNLHINSLELGDSAVYFCASSQEFTGELFFGEGSRLTVL.

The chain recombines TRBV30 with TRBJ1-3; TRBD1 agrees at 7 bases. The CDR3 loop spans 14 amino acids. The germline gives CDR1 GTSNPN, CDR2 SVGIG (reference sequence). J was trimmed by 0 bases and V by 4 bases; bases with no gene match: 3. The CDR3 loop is CAWMAGGSGNTIYF. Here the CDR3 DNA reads TGTGCCTGGATGGCAGGGGGCTCTGGAAACACCATATATTTT.

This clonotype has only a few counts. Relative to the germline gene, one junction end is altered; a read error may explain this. The CDR3 bases are TGTGCTAGCAGCAACTATGGGCGGACCCAGTACTTC. The encoded protein is CASSNYGRTQYF. The chain is built from TRBV7-6 and TRBJ2-5; D uncertain. Germline lookup yields CDR1 SGHVS and CDR2 FNYEAQ. The CDR3 has 12 amino acids.

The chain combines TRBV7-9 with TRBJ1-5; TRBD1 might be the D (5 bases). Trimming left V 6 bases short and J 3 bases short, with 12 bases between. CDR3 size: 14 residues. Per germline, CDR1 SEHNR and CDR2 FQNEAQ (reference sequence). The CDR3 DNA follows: TGTGCCAGCAGTGGCGACAGCCTCAATCAGCCCCAGCATTTT. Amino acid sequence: CASSGDSLNQPQHF.

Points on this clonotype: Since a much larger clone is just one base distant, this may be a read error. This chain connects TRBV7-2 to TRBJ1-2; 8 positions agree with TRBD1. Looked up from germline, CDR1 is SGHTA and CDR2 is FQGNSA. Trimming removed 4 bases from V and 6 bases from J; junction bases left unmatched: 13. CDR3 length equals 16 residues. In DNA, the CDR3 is TGTGCCAGCAGCTCAGGGGGCTCTGACAGGGGAGATGGCTACACCTTC. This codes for CASSSGGSDRGDGYTF. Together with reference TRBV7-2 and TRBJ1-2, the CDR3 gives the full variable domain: GAGVSQSPSNKVTEKGKDVELRCDPISGHTALYWYRQSLGQGLEFLIYFQGNSAPDKSGLPSDRFSAERTGGSVSTLTIQRTQQEDSAVYLCASSSGGSDRGDGYTFGSGTRLTVV.

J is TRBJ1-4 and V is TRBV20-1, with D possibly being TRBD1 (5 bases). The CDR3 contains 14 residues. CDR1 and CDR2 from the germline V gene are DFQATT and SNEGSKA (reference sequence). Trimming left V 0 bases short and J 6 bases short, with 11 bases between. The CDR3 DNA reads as TGCAGTGCTAGAGATGGGGGGTCTTATGAAAAACTGTTTTTT. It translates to CSARDGGSYEKLFF.

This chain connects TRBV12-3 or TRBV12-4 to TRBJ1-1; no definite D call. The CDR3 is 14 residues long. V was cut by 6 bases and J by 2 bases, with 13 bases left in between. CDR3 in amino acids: CASSLPSSNTEAFF. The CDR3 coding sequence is TGTGCCAGCAGCCTCCCCAGTTCTAACACTGAAGCTTTCTTT.

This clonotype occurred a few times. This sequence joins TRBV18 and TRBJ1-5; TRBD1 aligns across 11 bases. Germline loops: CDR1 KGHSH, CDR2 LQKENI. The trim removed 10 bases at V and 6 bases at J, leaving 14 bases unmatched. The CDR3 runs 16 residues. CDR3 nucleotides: TGTGCCACCACCGACTCGACGGACAGGGGGCTTCAGCCCCAGCATTTT. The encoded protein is CATTDSTDRGLQPQHF.

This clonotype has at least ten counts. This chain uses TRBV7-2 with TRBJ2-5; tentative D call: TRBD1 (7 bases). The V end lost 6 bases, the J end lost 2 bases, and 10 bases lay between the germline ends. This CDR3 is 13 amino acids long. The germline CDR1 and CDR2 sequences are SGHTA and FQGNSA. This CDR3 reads CASRQGGQETQYF. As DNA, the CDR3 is TGTGCCAGCAGGCAGGGGGGTCAAGAGACCCAGTACTTC.

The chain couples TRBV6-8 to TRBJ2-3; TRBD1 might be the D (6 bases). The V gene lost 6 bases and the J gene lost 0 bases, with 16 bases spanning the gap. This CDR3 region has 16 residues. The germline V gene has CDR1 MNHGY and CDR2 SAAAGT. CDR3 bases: TGTGCCAGCAGGATGTCAGGGGCCTCTAGCACAGATACGCAGTATTTT. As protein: CASRMSGASSTDTQYF.

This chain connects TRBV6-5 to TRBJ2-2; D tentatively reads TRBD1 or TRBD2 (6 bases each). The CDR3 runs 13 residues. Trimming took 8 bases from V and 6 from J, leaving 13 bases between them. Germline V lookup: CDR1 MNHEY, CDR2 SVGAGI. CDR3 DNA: TGTGCCAGCTACCGGGGGCAGGCCGGGGAGCTGTTTTTT. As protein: CASYRGQAGELFF.

CDR3 residues: CASSQETFSYNEQFF. CDR3 bases: TGTGCCAGCAGCCAAGAGACATTCTCCTACAATGAGCAGTTCTTC. The chain joins TRBV7-2 to TRBJ2-1; D is unclear. From germline, CDR1 is SGHTA and CDR2 FQGNSA. With 5 bases removed from V and 0 bases from J, the gap between germline ends came to 11 bases. The CDR3 covers 15 residues.

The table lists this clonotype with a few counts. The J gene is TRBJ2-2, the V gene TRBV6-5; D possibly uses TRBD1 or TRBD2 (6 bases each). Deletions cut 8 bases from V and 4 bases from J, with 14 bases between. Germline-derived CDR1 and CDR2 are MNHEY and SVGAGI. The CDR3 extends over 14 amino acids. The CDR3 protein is CASCGGQGTGELFF. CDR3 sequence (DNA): TGTGCCAGCTGTGGGGGGCAGGGCACCGGGGAGCTGTTTTTT.

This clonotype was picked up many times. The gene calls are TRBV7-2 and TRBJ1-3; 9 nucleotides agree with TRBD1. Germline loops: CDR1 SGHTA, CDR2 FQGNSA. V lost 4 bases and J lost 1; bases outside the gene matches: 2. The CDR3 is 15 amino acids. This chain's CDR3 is CASSSQGASGNTIYF. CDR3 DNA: TGTGCCAGCAGCTCACAGGGGGCGTCTGGAAACACCATATATTTT.

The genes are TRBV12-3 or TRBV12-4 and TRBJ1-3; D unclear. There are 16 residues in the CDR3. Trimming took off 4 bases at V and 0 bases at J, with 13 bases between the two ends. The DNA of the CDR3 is TGTGCCAGCAGTTCCAAGGACTCCCCCTCTGGAAACACCATATATTTT. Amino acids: CASSSKDSPSGNTIYF.

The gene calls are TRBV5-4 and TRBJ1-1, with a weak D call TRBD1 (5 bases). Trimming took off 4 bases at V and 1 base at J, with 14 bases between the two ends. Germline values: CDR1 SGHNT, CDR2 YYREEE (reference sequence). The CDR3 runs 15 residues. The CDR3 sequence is CASSPWDRRNTEAFF. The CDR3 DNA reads TGTGCCAGCAGCCCCTGGGACCGCCGGAACACTGAAGCTTTCTTT.

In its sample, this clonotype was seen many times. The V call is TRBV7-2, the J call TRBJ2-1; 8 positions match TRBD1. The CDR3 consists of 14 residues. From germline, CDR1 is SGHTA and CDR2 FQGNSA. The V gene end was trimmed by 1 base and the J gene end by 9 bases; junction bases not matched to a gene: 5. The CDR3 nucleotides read TGTGCCAGCAGCTTAGGGGTGACAGGGGTTGAGCAGTTCTTC. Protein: CASSLGVTGVEQFF.

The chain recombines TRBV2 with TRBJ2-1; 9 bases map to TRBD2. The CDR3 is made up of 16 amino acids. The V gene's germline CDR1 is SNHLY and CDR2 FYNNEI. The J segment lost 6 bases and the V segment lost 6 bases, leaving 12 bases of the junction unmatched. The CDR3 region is CASRDRPAGGRNEQFF. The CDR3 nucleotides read TGTGCCAGCAGGGACCGGCCAGCGGGGGGCCGCAATGAGCAGTTCTTC.

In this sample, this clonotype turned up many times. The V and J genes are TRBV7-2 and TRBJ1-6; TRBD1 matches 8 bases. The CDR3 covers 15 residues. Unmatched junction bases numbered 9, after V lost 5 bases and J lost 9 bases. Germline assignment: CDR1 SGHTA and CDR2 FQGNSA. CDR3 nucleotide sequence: TGTGCCAGCAGCGTCGACACAGGGGGAGGTTCACCCCTCCACTTT. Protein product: CASSVDTGGGSPLHF.

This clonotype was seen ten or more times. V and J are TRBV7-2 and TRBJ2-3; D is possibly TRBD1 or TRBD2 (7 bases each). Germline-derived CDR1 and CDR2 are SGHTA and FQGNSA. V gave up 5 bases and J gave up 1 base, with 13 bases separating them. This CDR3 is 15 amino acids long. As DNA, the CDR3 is TGTGCCAGCAGCCCCCAGGGGGGGGGCACAGATACGCAGTATTTT. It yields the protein CASSPQGGGTDTQYF.

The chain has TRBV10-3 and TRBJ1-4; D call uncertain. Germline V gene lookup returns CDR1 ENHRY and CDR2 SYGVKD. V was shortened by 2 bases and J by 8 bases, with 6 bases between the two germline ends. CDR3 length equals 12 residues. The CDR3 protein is CAISEEREKLFF. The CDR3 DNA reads TGTGCCATCAGTGAGGAAAGGGAAAAACTGTTTTTT.

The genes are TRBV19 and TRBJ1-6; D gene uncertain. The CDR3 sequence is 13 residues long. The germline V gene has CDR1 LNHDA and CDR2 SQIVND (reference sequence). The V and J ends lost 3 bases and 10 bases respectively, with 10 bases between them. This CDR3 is CASSIEGYSPLHF. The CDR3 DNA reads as TGTGCCAGTAGTATCGAGGGATACTCACCCCTCCACTTT.

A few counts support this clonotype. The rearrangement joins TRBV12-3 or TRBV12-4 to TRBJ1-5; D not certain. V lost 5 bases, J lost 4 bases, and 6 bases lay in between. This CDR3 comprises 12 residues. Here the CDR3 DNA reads TGTGCCAGCAGTGGGCTTAATCAGCCCCAGCATTTT. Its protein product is CASSGLNQPQHF.